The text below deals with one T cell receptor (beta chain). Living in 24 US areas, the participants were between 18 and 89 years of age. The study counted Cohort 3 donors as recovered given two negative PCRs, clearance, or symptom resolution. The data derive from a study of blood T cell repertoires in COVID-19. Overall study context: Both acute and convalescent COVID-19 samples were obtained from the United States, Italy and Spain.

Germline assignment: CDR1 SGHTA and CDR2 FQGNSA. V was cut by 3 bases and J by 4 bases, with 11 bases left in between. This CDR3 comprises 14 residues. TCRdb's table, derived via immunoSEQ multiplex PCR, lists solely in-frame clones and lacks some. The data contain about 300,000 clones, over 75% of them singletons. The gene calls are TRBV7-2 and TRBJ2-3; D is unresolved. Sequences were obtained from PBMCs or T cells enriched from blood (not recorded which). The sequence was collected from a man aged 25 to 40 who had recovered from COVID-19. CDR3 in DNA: TGTGCCAGCAGCTTCCAAACAAATCCAGATACGCAGTATTTT. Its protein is CASSFQTNPDTQYF. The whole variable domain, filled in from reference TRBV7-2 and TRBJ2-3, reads GAGVSQSPSNKVTEKGKDVELRCDPISGHTALYWYRQSLGQGLEFLIYFQGNSAPDKSGLPSDRFSAERTGGSVSTLTIQRTQQEDSAVYLCASSFQTNPDTQYFGPGTRLTVL.